This T cell receptor (beta chain) was captured by sequencing in a study of radiation and T cells in renal cell carcinoma. Study overall: Nephrectomy followed 15 Gy stereotactic body radiation by 4 weeks.

Notes on this clone: Its antigen is not known.

The table came from immunoSEQ multiplex PCR; TCRdb's copy has only in-frame clones and leaves some out. Here the sample spans 87,000 or so clones, approximately 86% being singletons. Time point denoted: baseline pretreatment blood. Specified treatment: 15 Gy SBRT to primary tumor, nephrectomy 4 weeks later. The tumor was a clear cell renal cell carcinoma. V lost 6 bases to trimming and J lost 5 bases, with 20 bases between them. The germline V gene has CDR1 MNHEY and CDR2 SMNVEV (reference sequence). This CDR3 contains 15 residues. Whole-study results and caveats: Pretreatment tumor biopsies were lacking, so baseline clonotypes are unknown. From baseline, blood top tumor clonotypes peaked at 2 weeks post-radiation.

The chain carries TRBV27 and TRBJ2-7; no reliable D call. Sequenced material: blood, taken from a patient whose treatment included radiotherapy and nephrectomy. This clonotype originated in a man aged 45-65 years with renal cell carcinoma. The CDR3 is CASRTSSAVVNEQYF. For the CDR3, the DNA is TGTGCCAGCAGGACCTCATCGGCGGTTGTCAACGAGCAGTACTTC.